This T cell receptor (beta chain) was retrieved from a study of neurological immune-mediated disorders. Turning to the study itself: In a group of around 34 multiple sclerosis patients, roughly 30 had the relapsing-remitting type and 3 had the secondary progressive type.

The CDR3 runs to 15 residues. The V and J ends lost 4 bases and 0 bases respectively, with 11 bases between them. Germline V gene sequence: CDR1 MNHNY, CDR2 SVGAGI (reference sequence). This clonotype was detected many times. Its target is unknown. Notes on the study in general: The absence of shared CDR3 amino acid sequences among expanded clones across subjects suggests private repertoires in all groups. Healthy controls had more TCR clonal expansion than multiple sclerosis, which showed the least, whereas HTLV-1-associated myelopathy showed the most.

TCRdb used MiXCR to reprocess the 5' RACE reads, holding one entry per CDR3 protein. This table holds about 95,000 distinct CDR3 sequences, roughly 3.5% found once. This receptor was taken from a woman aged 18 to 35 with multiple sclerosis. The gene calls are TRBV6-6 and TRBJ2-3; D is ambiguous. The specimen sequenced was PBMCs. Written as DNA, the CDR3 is TGTGCCAGCAGTTCAAGATCTCATAGCACAGATACGCAGTATTTT. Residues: CASSSRSHSTDTQYF.